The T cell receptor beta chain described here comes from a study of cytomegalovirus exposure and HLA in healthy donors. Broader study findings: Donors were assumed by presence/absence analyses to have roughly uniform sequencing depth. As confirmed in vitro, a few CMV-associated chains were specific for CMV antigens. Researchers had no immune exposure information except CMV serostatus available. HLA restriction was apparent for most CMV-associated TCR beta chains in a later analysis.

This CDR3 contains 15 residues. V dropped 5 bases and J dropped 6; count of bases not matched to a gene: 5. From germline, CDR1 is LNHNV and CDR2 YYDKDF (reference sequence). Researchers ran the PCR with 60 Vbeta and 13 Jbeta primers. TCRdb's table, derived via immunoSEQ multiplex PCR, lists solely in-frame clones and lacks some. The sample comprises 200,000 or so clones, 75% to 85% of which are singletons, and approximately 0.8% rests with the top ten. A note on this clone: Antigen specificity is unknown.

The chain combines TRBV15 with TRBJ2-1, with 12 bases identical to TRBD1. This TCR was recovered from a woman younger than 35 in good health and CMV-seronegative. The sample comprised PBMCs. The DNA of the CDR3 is TGTGCCACCAGCGGCCGGGACAGGGGGCTCAATGAGCAGTTCTTC. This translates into CATSGRDRGLNEQFF.